Following are 14 T cell receptor beta chains from one sample sequenced in a study of blood T cells in healthy people across ages (dated by TCRdb to about 2015). The library was prepared using 5' RACE. Reads for this sample came from an Illumina HiSeq 2500. A second PCR of roughly 7 to 11 cycles was performed with a sample-barcoded 5' primer and a J-beta primer mix. TCRdb reprocessed the public reads (quality trimming at Q25 with fastp, clone calling with MiXCR) and kept in-frame beta chains. Rows are unified per CDR3 protein, each entry keeping the most common DNA and genes. A total of about 1.1 million distinct CDR3 sequences appear in this sample, 30% to 40% of them only once. The top ten hold under 15% of the sample. The sequenced sample was blood. These receptors all stem from a young man in good health.

The chain carries TRBV28 and TRBJ2-1; 7 bases line up with TRBD1. CDR3 length equals 17 residues. The trim removed 3 bases at V and 5 bases at J, leaving 13 bases unmatched. Germline-derived CDR1 and CDR2 are MDHEN and SYDVKM. CDR3 sequence reads: CASSFSQGIPTHNEQFF. The CDR3 bases are TGTGCCAGCAGTTTCTCACAGGGGATACCCACCCACAATGAGCAGTTCTTC.

The chain joins TRBV3-1 to TRBJ1-4; D remains ambiguous. Looked up from germline, CDR1 is LGHDT and CDR2 is YNNKEL (reference sequence). V was trimmed by 5 bases and J by 6 bases, leaving 13 bases between them. The length of the CDR3 is 14 residues. The DNA for the CDR3 is TGTGCCAGCAGCAAGTTTGGTCTGGATGAAAAACTGTTTTTT. Amino acids: CASSKFGLDEKLFF.

The chain recombines TRBV5-1 with TRBJ2-3; D gene unclear. Trimming left V 0 bases short and J 2 bases short, with 10 bases between. This CDR3 spans 15 amino acids. CDR1 SGHRS and CDR2 YFSETQ come from the germline V gene. CDR3 DNA sequence: TGCGCCAGCAGCTTGGTTCAGGAGACCACAGATACGCAGTATTTT. Protein product: CASSLVQETTDTQYF.

This clonotype has just a few counts. The CDR3 nucleotides are TGTGCCAGCAGTTACGCCAGGGGGTCCTACAATGAGCAGTTCTTC. The encoded protein is CASSYARGSYNEQFF. The chain recombines TRBV6-5 with TRBJ2-1; 7 bases align to TRBD1. Germline CDR1 MNHEY, CDR2 SVGAGI. CDR3 length: 15 amino acids. Unmatched junction bases numbered 2, after V lost 2 bases and J lost 1 base.

The rearrangement uses TRBV12-3 or TRBV12-4 and TRBJ2-5; D is ambiguous. With 2 bases removed from V and 3 bases from J, the gap between germline ends came to 19 bases. The CDR3 runs 17 residues. This CDR3 reads CASSLRIGSSAKETQYF. The CDR3 region has the DNA TGTGCCAGCAGTTTAAGAATAGGCAGTTCGGCCAAAGAGACCCAGTACTTC.

The chain uses TRBV6-9 and TRBJ2-4, with D possibly being TRBD2 (7 bases). The DNA end is more similar to TRBJ2-7, so the J call may be wrong. Germline V lookup: CDR1 MNHGY, CDR2 SVAAGI. The CDR3 has 17 residues. This CDR3 reads CASSYSNRGTTGHEQYF. The CDR3 DNA reads TGTGCCAGCAGTTATTCGAATAGGGGGACTACTGGCCACGAGCAGTACTTC.

This clonotype has a single count. The chain combines TRBV3-1 with TRBJ2-2; D unresolved. The CDR3 runs to 12 residues. With 4 bases removed from V and 4 bases from J, the gap between germline ends came to 4 bases. CDR1 is LGHDT and CDR2 is YNNKEL in the germline V gene (reference sequence). The CDR3 DNA follows: TGTGCCAGCAGCCGGTTCACCGGGGAGCTGTTTTTT. It yields the protein CASSRFTGELFF. Full variable domain (missing parts from reference TRBV3-1 and TRBJ2-2): DTAVSQTPKYLVTQMGNDKSIKCEQNLGHDTMYWYKQDSKKFLKIMFSYNNKELIINETVPNRFSPKSPDKAHLNLHINSLELGDSAVYFCASSRFTGELFFGEGSRLTVL.

This clonotype was seen a handful of times. The genes are TRBV19 and TRBJ1-5; D might be TRBD1 (6 bases). The CDR3 loop spans 16 amino acids. CDR1 and CDR2 from the germline V gene are LNHDA and SQIVND (reference sequence). The V end lost 6 bases, the J end lost 0 bases, and 15 bases lay between the germline ends. CDR3 nucleotide sequence: TGTGCCAGTAGGAAATGGACAGAAGATAGCAATCAGCCCCAGCATTTT. It encodes CASRKWTEDSNQPQHF.

The rearrangement joins TRBV20-1 to TRBJ1-1; TRBD1 aligns across 8 bases. This CDR3 has 12 residues. Trimming removed 6 bases from V and 4 bases from J; junction bases left unmatched: 4. Germline V lookup: CDR1 DFQATT, CDR2 SNEGSKA (reference sequence). The CDR3, as DNA: TGCAGTGCCGACAGGGGAAGCACTGAAGCTTTCTTT. Translating it yields CSADRGSTEAFF.

Only a few counts were recorded for this clonotype. This chain uses TRBV20-1 with TRBJ1-1, with D unclear. The germline CDR1 and CDR2 sequences are DFQATT and SNEGSKA (reference sequence). This CDR3 spans 12 amino acids. Trimming stripped 5 bases from V and 6 bases from J, with 13 bases between. Here the CDR3 reads CSASDGRPEAFF. DNA of the CDR3: TGCAGTGCTTCGGACGGGCGGCCTGAAGCTTTCTTT.

The V and J genes are TRBV7-2 and TRBJ1-5; no definite D call. V was trimmed by 5 bases and J by 1 base, leaving 6 bases between them. Germline V gene sequence: CDR1 SGHTA, CDR2 FQGNSA. The CDR3 has 13 residues. The CDR3: CASSPFSNQPQHF. The CDR3 bases are TGTGCCAGCAGCCCCTTCAGCAATCAGCCCCAGCATTTT.

The gene calls are TRBV6-4 and TRBJ2-3; D is perhaps TRBD1 (6 bases). Germline V lookup: CDR1 MRHNA, CDR2 SNTAGT. V was cut by 0 bases and J by 0 bases, with 13 bases left in between. The CDR3 runs 17 residues. For the CDR3, the DNA is TGTGCCAGCAGTGACTCGGGGGCCGACAGGAGCACAGATACGCAGTATTTT. It specifies CASSDSGADRSTDTQYF.

This clonotype was seen only a few times. The chain recombines TRBV9 with TRBJ2-7, with TRBD1 matching 7 bases. The CDR3 covers 15 residues. Germline loops: CDR1 SGDLS, CDR2 YYNGEE. Unmatched junction bases numbered 14, after V lost 4 bases and J lost 7 bases. CDR3 loop: CASSTRDSPYNEQYF. The CDR3 DNA follows: TGTGCCAGCAGCACTCGGGACAGCCCCTACAATGAGCAGTACTTC.

This clonotype has a handful of counts. The J gene is TRBJ2-7, the V gene TRBV20-1, with 15 bases aligning to TRBD2. Germline V gene sequence: CDR1 DFQATT, CDR2 SNEGSKA (reference sequence). The CDR3 loop spans 18 amino acids. The V and J ends lost 1 base and 3 bases, in that order; junction bases with no gene match: 10. The CDR3 loop is CSARGIGTSGGNRYEQYF. The CDR3 DNA sequence: TGCAGTGCTAGAGGAATAGGGACTAGCGGGGGGAACCGCTACGAGCAGTACTTC.